This T cell receptor (beta chain) was sequenced for a study of shared clonotypes between healthy human individuals. For the study at large: Serving as donors were two women and a few men, whose ages spanned 18 to 49.

Unmatched junction bases numbered 7, after V lost 6 bases and J lost 5 bases. The CDR3 spans 13 residues. Germline-derived CDR1 and CDR2 are SQVTM and ANQGSEA. Method: immunoSEQ multiplex PCR; TCRdb's copy keeps in-frame clones and lacks some. This table has hundreds of thousands of clones, roughly 96% appearing once. Only CD45RO-negative cells positively selected for CCR7 counted as naive CD8 cells, so terminally differentiated effector memory CD45RA+ cells were excluded. Comments on this clone: Its target is unknown.

Study-level findings and limits: Only blood samples were collected, and tissue repertoires likely differ. A few donors showed sharing of about 4.6% of naive CD4 clonotypes. Compared with memory subsets, naive subsets generally had larger estimated richness.

This chain joins TRBV29-1 and TRBJ1-2; 9 nucleotides agree with TRBD1. This clonotype originated in a man aged 25 to 40 in good health. The sequenced material came from naive CD8+ T cells sorted from blood. CDR3 amino acids: CSVWTGEEYGYTF. CDR3 DNA sequence: TGCAGCGTCTGGACAGGGGAAGAATATGGCTACACCTTC.